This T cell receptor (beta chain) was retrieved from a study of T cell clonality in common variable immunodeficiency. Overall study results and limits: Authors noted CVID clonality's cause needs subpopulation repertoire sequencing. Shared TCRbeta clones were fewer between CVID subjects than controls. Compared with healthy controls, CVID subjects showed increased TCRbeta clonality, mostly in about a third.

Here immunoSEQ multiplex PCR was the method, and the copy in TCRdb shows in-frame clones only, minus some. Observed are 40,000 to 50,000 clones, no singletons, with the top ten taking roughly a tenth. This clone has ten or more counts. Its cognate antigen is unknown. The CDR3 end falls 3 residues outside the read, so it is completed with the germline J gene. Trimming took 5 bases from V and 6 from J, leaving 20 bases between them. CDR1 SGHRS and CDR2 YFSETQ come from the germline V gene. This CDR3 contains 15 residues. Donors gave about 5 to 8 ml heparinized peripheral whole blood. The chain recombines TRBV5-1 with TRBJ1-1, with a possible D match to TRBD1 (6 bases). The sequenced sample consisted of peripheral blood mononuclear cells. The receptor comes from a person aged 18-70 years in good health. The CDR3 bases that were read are TGCGCCAGCAGGGAGGGGGGGTTATCCATTTCTGAA. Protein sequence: CASREGGLSISE. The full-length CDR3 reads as CASREGGLSISEAFF.